Listed below are T cell receptor beta chains from one sample, sequenced in a study of blood T cells in healthy people across ages. MiXCR, run by TCRdb on the 5' RACE reads, gives a single entry per CDR3 protein. The profile shows 1.5 million or so distinct CDR3 sequences, around 39% of them singletons. Sequences were obtained from blood. Receptors were obtained from a woman under 30 in good health. The CDR3 runs from the conserved cysteine through the conserved F or W. A D gene is named only where the DNA matches it firmly. Not all rows give a size; the values are once, few, many and, for expanded clones, a class.

NA,NA,TRBV2,TRBJ2-5,TGTGCCAGCAAGACCGGCAACTTAGCACAAGAGACCCAGTACTTC,CASKTGNLAQETQYF
NA,NA,TRBV20-1,TRBJ1-4,TGCAGTGCTAGTGTACCGGGAGCAACTAATGAAAAACTGTTTTTT,CSASVPGATNEKLFF
TRBD2,NA,TRBV6-2/TRBV6-3,TRBJ2-1,TGTGCCAGCAGTTACTCGCCGGTGGGAGGGGTCTACAATGAGCAGTTCTTC,CASSYSPVGGVYNEQFF
NA,NA,TRBV20-1,TRBJ2-1,TGCAGTGCAAAGACCGGGATCCTTAATGAGCAGTTCTTC,CSAKTGILNEQFF
NA,few,TRBV7-2,TRBJ2-5,TGTGCCAGCAGCCTCTTCCGACTAGAGACCCAGTACTTC,CASSLFRLETQYF
TRBD1,NA,TRBV4-1,TRBJ2-7,TGCGCCAGCAGCCAGGGACAGGGGGCGGGTTATGAGCAGTACTTC,CASSQGQGAGYEQYF
TRBD2,NA,TRBV20-1,TRBJ2-7,TGCAGTGCTAGAGCACTAGCGGTGCGCGAGCAGTACTTC,CSARALAVREQYF
TRBD2,NA,TRBV7-2,TRBJ2-7,TGTGCCAGCAGCTTGGGGAGGCGAGCGGGGTTCTCCTACGAGCAGTACTTC,CASSLGRRAGFSYEQYF
NA,NA,TRBV6-1,TRBJ2-7,TGTGCCAGCAGCCCGACAGGGATACGGGGGTACGAGCAGTACTTC,CASSPTGIRGYEQYF
NA,few,TRBV7-9,TRBJ1-5,TGTGCCAGCAGCTCGGGGGGCGTCCAGCCCCAGCATTTT,CASSSGGVQPQHF
NA,NA,TRBV5-1,TRBJ2-1,TGCGCCAGCAAGGAGGGAGATATCCGCTACGAGCAGTTCTTC,CASKEGDIRYEQFF
TRBD1,NA,TRBV10-3,TRBJ1-1,TGTGCCATCACCGGGACAGTAAACACTGAAGCTTTCTTT,CAITGTVNTEAFF
NA,many,TRBV7-9,TRBJ1-1,TGTGCCAGCAGCTCGGACAGCAACACTGAAGCTTTCTTT,CASSSDSNTEAFF
TRBD1,NA,TRBV12-3/TRBV12-4,TRBJ1-5,TGTGCCAGCAGAGCACAGGGGGTGGGCAATCAGCCCCAGCATTTT,CASRAQGVGNQPQHF
NA,few,TRBV7-9,TRBJ1-1,TGTGCCAGCAACAGGGCAGCAGAAGCTTTCTTT,CASNRAAEAFF
NA,NA,TRBV3-1,TRBJ2-3,TGTGCCAGCAGCCCACCCGGGGGTATCGGCACAGATACGCAGTATTTT,CASSPPGGIGTDTQYF
TRBD2,once,TRBV20-1,TRBJ2-7,TGCAGTGCAGGGCTAGCGGGAGGTTTCCACGGGCAGTACTTC,CSAGLAGGFHGQYF
TRBD1,many,TRBV20-1,TRBJ2-2,TGCAGTGCGAACAGGGGGACGGCCGGGGAGCTGTTTTTT,CSANRGTAGELFF
NA,NA,TRBV6-1,TRBJ1-1,TGTGCCAGCAGTGACAAAGTACTCATGAACACTGAAGCTTTCTTT,CASSDKVLMNTEAFF
NA,once,TRBV15,TRBJ2-1,TGTGCCACCAGCAGGATGGGAGGAAGATCCTACAATGAGCAGTTCTTC,CATSRMGGRSYNEQFF
NA,NA,TRBV15,TRBJ2-7,TGTGCCACCAACAAAAGGCAGGGTTTGAGCGGGCAGTACTTC,CATNKRQGLSGQYF
NA,few,TRBV6-1,TRBJ2-3,TGTGCCAGCGACCTGGCGGACACAGATACGCAGTATTTT,CASDLADTDTQYF
TRBD1,NA,TRBV11-1,TRBJ2-7,TGTGCCAGCAGCTTAGCGTGGACAGGGTCCCCTTACGAGCAGTACTTC,CASSLAWTGSPYEQYF
TRBD2,NA,TRBV13,TRBJ2-3,TGTGCCAGCAGCTTAAAGCGGGGGGTTATCACAGATACGCAGTATTTT,CASSLKRGVITDTQYF
TRBD2,once,TRBV20-1,TRBJ2-7,TGCAGTGCACACCAGCGGGAGGGAAATGAGCAGTACTTC,CSAHQREGNEQYF
NA,few,TRBV2,TRBJ2-7,TGTGCCAGCAGTGATAGTTCTGCGTTCCCCGAGCAGTACTTC,CASSDSSAFPEQYF
NA,NA,TRBV5-1,TRBJ1-5,TGCGCCAGCAGCTTGGGGACAGAGAACTATCAGCCCCAGCATTTT,CASSLGTENYQPQHF
NA,NA,TRBV18,TRBJ2-2,TGTGCCAGCTCACCACCGAACGGGGGCGGCGGGGAGCTGTTTTTT,CASSPPNGGGGELFF
TRBD1,many,TRBV29-1,TRBJ2-7,TGCAGCGTTGATCCGGACAGGGAACTCTCCCTTTCCCTCTACGAGCAGTACTTC,CSVDPDRELSLSLYEQYF
NA,NA,TRBV20-1,TRBJ1-5,TGCAGTGGAAACATAGGAGTAGGGCCCCAGCATTTT,CSGNIGVGPQHF
TRBD1,few,TRBV6-2/TRBV6-3,TRBJ1-2,TGTGCCAGCAGCCATCCCGGGACAGGGGGGTATGGCTACACCTTC,CASSHPGTGGYGYTF
TRBD2,once,TRBV6-2/TRBV6-3,TRBJ2-2,TGTGCCCTCGGACTAGCGCTCACCGGGGAGCTGTTTTTT,CALGLALTGELFF
NA,NA,TRBV10-3,TRBJ2-5,TGTGCCATCAGTAGGGACATCCAAGAGACCCAGTACTTC,CAISRDIQETQYF
NA,few,TRBV3-1,TRBJ2-2,TGTGCCAGCAGCCGTAGCGGAGCAAACACCGGGGAGCTGTTTTTT,CASSRSGANTGELFF
NA,NA,TRBV5-1,TRBJ2-1,TGCGCCAGCAGCTATGACTTGCAGGGATTAGGCAATGAGCAGTTCTTC,CASSYDLQGLGNEQFF
NA,NA,TRBV2,TRBJ2-7,TGTGCCAGCAGGCTTCTGGGTGGTAGCGGCTCCTACGAGCAGTACTTC,CASRLLGGSGSYEQYF
NA,NA,TRBV20-1,TRBJ1-3,TGCAGTGCGGAGGCGGGGGTTCCTGGAAACACCATATATTTT,CSAEAGVPGNTIYF
TRBD2,NA,TRBV28,TRBJ2-3,TGTGCCAGCGGTCCGGGGGGGAGAAACTCGCTCGGTACGCAGTATTTT,CASGPGGRNSLGTQYF
TRBD1,NA,TRBV5-1,TRBJ1-2,TGCGCCAGCAGCACTCGACAGGGGGCGGAGTATGGCTACACCTTC,CASSTRQGAEYGYTF
NA,many,TRBV20-1,TRBJ1-2,TGCAGTGCTAGAGGGGACACCAGATCGGGCTACACCTTC,CSARGDTRSGYTF
NA,NA,TRBV27,TRBJ2-1,TGTGCCAGCAGCCCTATCTTCCCGGGACGGAGGATGTATGAGCAGTTCTTC,CASSPIFPGRRMYEQFF